A single sample gave rise to the 21 T cell receptor beta chains below, sequenced in a study of T-cell reconstitution after alpha-beta-depleted transplantation in children listed by TCRdb under 2016. The library was prepared using PCR. This sample was sequenced with an Illumina HiSeq 2500. To normalize quantification of the TCRbeta repertoire, the TCR libraries were built with molecular barcoding that relied on unique molecular identifiers. TCRdb passed the public sequencing reads through fastp at Q25 and MiXCR, retaining productive beta sequences. Each record represents a unique CDR3 protein, reported with the most common genes and DNA among its rows. The sample yields some 550,000 distinct CDR3 sequences; around 17% were counted once. Together, the top ten hold about 3.1% of the sample. This sample comprised PBMCs from the stem cell graft donor, obtained from the stem cell graft. Every receptor here comes from a human donor who donated a stem cell graft to a child with acute lymphoblastic leukemia.

The V call is TRBV29-1, the J call TRBJ1-1; D remains ambiguous. The CDR3 extends over 15 amino acids. Germline CDR1 SQVTM, CDR2 ANQGSEA. V was cut by 6 bases and J by 0 bases, with 17 bases left in between. CDR3 DNA: TGCAGCGTCCGTTCCCCCGGGGAATTGAACACTGAAGCTTTCTTT. It translates to CSVRSPGELNTEAFF. Drawing the rest from reference TRBV29-1 and TRBJ1-1, the complete variable domain is SAVISQKPSRDICQRGTSLTIQCQVDSQVTMMFWYRQQPGQSLTLIATANQGSEATYESGFVIDKFPISRPNLTFSTLTVSNMSPEDSSIYLCSVRSPGELNTEAFFGQGTRLTVV.

The V and J genes are TRBV29-1 and TRBJ2-7, with TRBD1 matching over 8 bases. Trimming took 4 bases from V and 4 from J; bases not matched to a gene: 6. Germline V gene lookup returns CDR1 SQVTM and CDR2 ANQGSEA. The CDR3 contains 13 residues. The DNA for the CDR3 is TGCAGCGTTGTGGACAGGGAACGATACGAGCAGTACTTC. It specifies CSVVDRERYEQYF.

This clonotype was seen more than once but under ten times. The rearrangement joins TRBV9 to TRBJ2-1; D is unclear. The germline gives CDR1 SGDLS, CDR2 YYNGEE. V shed 3 bases and J shed 7 bases, with 5 bases lying between them. There are 11 residues in the CDR3. CDR3 DNA: TGTGCCAGCAGCGCCTTTAATGAGCAGTTCTTC. It is translated as CASSAFNEQFF.

The rearrangement uses TRBV7-3 and TRBJ2-1; possible D gene TRBD2, 5 bases. This CDR3 region has 13 residues. Germline V gene lookup returns CDR1 SGHTA and CDR2 FQGTGA. Deletions cut 10 bases from V and 4 bases from J, with 14 bases between. CDR3 in amino acids: CATGGPSYNEQFF. As DNA, the CDR3 is TGTGCCACGGGCGGGCCCTCTTACAATGAGCAGTTCTTC.

The CDR3 DNA reads TGCAGCGTCGCTTCTTCGGACAGGGGCTACGAGCAGTACTTC. Translation gives CSVASSDRGYEQYF. V is TRBV29-1 and J is TRBJ2-7, with 9 nucleotides matching TRBD1. The junction had 9 bases not matched to a gene; V was cut back by 6 bases and J by 3 bases. CDR3 length: 14 amino acids. Germline CDR1 and CDR2: SQVTM and ANQGSEA.

The rearrangement joins TRBV12-3 or TRBV12-4 to TRBJ1-5; tentatively, D is TRBD1 (5 bases). The germline V and J ends were trimmed by 5 bases and 9 bases, with 20 bases remaining between them. This CDR3 comprises 15 residues. In DNA, the CDR3 is TGTGCCAGCAGTGGCCCGGGACTCGACCTGGGGCCCCAGCATTTT. It encodes CASSGPGLDLGPQHF.

This clonotype was seen a handful of times. This CDR3 is CSAYRGSNQPQHF. In DNA form, the CDR3 reads TGCAGTGCTTACAGGGGTAGCAATCAGCCCCAGCATTTT. V gene TRBV20-1 combines with J gene TRBJ1-5; 7 bases fit TRBD1. The CDR3 is 13 amino acids. The V gene end was trimmed by 5 bases and the J gene end by 0 bases; junction bases not matched to a gene: 1. Germline CDR1 reads DFQATT; CDR2 reads SNEGSKA (reference sequence).

The chain carries TRBV6-1 and TRBJ2-1; no clear D gene. Trimming pared 2 bases from V and 0 bases from J, leaving 11 bases between. This CDR3 has 16 amino acids. The germline V gene encodes CDR1 MNHNS and CDR2 SASEGT. Written as DNA, the CDR3 is TGTGCCAGCAGTGAATTCCAACATTTCTCCTACAATGAGCAGTTCTTC. Its protein product is CASSEFQHFSYNEQFF.

This clonotype showed up just a few times. J is TRBJ2-5 and V is TRBV12-3 or TRBV12-4; 8 nucleotides align to TRBD2. The CDR3 contains 24 residues. With V trimmed by 2 bases and J by 1 base, 30 bases remained unmatched. CDR3 bases: TGTGCCAGCAGTTTATCCCTCTGGAGAGGCGAGCGGGAGAAGTTCGGAAGCCCCCAAGAGACCCAGTACTTC. It encodes CASSLSLWRGEREKFGSPQETQYF.

The rearrangement uses TRBV5-5 and TRBJ1-6; 7 positions agree with TRBD1. V lost 4 bases to trimming and J lost 6 bases; unmatched junction nucleotides: 4. From germline, CDR1 is SGHKS and CDR2 YYEKEE (reference sequence). There are 14 residues in the CDR3. For the CDR3, the DNA is TGTGCCAGCAGCCGAACAGGGGCTAATTCACCCCTCCACTTT. Translated, it gives CASSRTGANSPLHF.

This rearrangement joins TRBV30 to TRBJ1-2; D is ambiguous. The V end was cut by 4 bases, the J end by 4 bases, with 13 bases between. There are 13 residues in the CDR3. CDR1 and CDR2 from the germline V gene are GTSNPN and SVGIG (reference sequence). The CDR3 DNA reads TGTGCCTGGAACATCTTGGGCGGCTATGGCTACACCTTC. It encodes CAWNILGGYGYTF.

The chain has TRBV5-5 and TRBJ2-1, with 8 bases aligning to TRBD1. With V trimmed by 5 bases and J by 12 bases, 10 bases remained unmatched. The CDR3 contains 13 residues. Germline values: CDR1 SGHKS, CDR2 YYEKEE (reference sequence). In nucleotides, the CDR3 is TGTGCCAGCAGTCCGGACAGGGTGGAAGGGCAGTTCTTC. It yields the protein CASSPDRVEGQFF.

The chain employs TRBV4-1 and TRBJ2-1; weak D call: TRBD2 (5 bases). The CDR3 runs 15 residues. Trimming took 1 base from V and 8 from J, leaving 15 bases between them. CDR1 and CDR2 (germline): MGHRA, YSYEKL. The CDR3, as DNA: TGCGCCAGCAGCCAAGTGTGGCCCGGGGTCCATGAGCAGTTCTTC. Translation: CASSQVWPGVHEQFF.

The CDR3: CASSLNGGPTEAFF. The CDR3 bases are TGCGCCAGCAGCTTGAACGGGGGCCCCACTGAAGCTTTCTTT. J is TRBJ1-1 and V is TRBV5-1, with D maybe TRBD1 (6 bases). Trimming stripped 1 base from V and 4 bases from J, with 11 bases between. The CDR3 runs to 14 residues. Germline CDR1 reads SGHRS; CDR2 reads YFSETQ.

This chain connects TRBV5-1 to TRBJ1-1; D uncertain. V lost 5 bases to trimming and J lost 2 bases, with 10 bases between them. The CDR3 spans 13 residues. Germline V lookup: CDR1 SGHRS, CDR2 YFSETQ. The CDR3 coding sequence is TGCGCCAGCAGAACCGGGATAAACACTGAAGCTTTCTTT. Protein product: CASRTGINTEAFF.

V and J are TRBV11-2 and TRBJ2-2; D not resolved. The germline V gene encodes CDR1 SGHAT and CDR2 FQNNGV. V was pared by 0 bases and J by 6 bases, with 5 bases between. CDR3 length equals 13 residues. For the CDR3, the DNA is TGTGCCAGCAGCTTAGATATGGCCGGGGAGCTGTTTTTT. It translates to CASSLDMAGELFF.

This clonotype was detected a few times. CDR3: CASSARGQAQETQYF. Written as DNA, the CDR3 is TGTGCCAGCAGCGCCCGGGGACAGGCCCAAGAGACCCAGTACTTC. The chain is built from TRBV9 and TRBJ2-5; 8 bases are shared with TRBD1. The ends lost 3 bases at V and 1 base at J; junction bases unmatched: 5. The CDR3 totals 15 residues. Germline CDR1 and CDR2: SGDLS and YYNGEE. Full variable domain (outside the CDR3, taken from reference TRBV9 and TRBJ2-5): DSGVTQTPKHLITATGQRVTLRCSPRSGDLSVYWYQQSLDQGLQFLIQYYNGEERAKGNILERFSAQQFPDLHSELNLSSLELGDSALYFCASSARGQAQETQYFGPGTRLLVL.

On this clonotype: A much larger clonotype is one base distant, so this may be a read error. The chain employs TRBV3-1 and TRBJ2-3; the match to TRBD2 covers 8 bases. The germline CDR1 and CDR2 sequences are LGHDT and YNNKEL (reference sequence). The CDR3 extends over 19 amino acids. This CDR3 reads CTSSLSWASGPTSTDTQYF. CDR3 bases: TGTACCAGCAGTTTAAGTTGGGCTAGCGGGCCCACTAGCACAGATACGCAGTATTTT.

As DNA, the CDR3 is TGTGCCAGCAGCGTAGTATCAGGGGCCGGAAACACCATATATTTT. Translated: CASSVVSGAGNTIYF. V and J are TRBV9 and TRBJ1-3; D is possibly TRBD1 (6 bases). Germline V lookup: CDR1 SGDLS, CDR2 YYNGEE. CDR3 length: 15 residues. V gave up 0 bases and J gave up 4 bases, with 11 bases separating them.

This clonotype was seen a few times. CDR3 in amino acids: CATSGLAGGGGYNEQFF. CDR3 coding DNA: TGTGCCACTTCGGGACTAGCGGGAGGAGGGGGCTACAATGAGCAGTTCTTC. The chain joins TRBV15 to TRBJ2-1; TRBD2 matches at 15 bases. The germline CDR1 and CDR2 sequences are LNHNV and YYDKDF (reference sequence). This CDR3 region has 17 residues. J was trimmed by 3 bases and V by 9 bases; bases with no gene match: 9.

This clonotype was counted a few times. The CDR3 DNA reads as TGCGCCAGCAGCCCTCCAACTAGCGGGATAGGCGAGCAGTACTTC. Encoded protein: CASSPPTSGIGEQYF. The rearrangement uses TRBV4-1 and TRBJ2-7, with 10 positions matching TRBD2. CDR1 and CDR2 from the germline V gene are MGHRA and YSYEKL. The CDR3 spans 15 residues. After removal of 4 bases from V and 6 bases from J, the junction contained 9 bases not matched to a gene.